Following are 20 T cell receptor beta chains from one sample sequenced in a study of T-cell reconstitution after alpha-beta-depleted transplantation in children. Unique molecular identifiers were built into the TCRbeta library. One entry per CDR3 protein results from TCRdb running MiXCR on the PCR reads. The sample yields 600,000 to 700,000 distinct CDR3 sequences, 16% seen once. The material sequenced was PBMCs from the stem cell graft donor, taken from the stem cell graft. The receptors stem from a human donor who donated a stem cell graft to a child with acute myeloid leukemia.

Here the CDR3 reads CAWTGATDTQYF. In DNA form, the CDR3 reads TGTGCCTGGACTGGGGCCACAGATACGCAGTATTTT. The V gene is TRBV30, the J gene TRBJ2-3, with D possibly being TRBD1 (5 bases). Trimming stripped 4 bases from V and 2 bases from J, with 7 bases between. Germline lookup yields CDR1 GTSNPN and CDR2 SVGIG (reference sequence). The CDR3 totals 12 residues.

This sequence joins TRBV14 and TRBJ2-7, with D perhaps given as TRBD1 or TRBD2 (5 bases each). Trimming pared 1 base from V and 6 bases from J, leaving 10 bases between. Germline V gives CDR1 SGHDN, CDR2 FVKESK. The CDR3 extends over 13 amino acids. The CDR3 sequence is CASSQVDGAEQYF. The CDR3 DNA follows: TGTGCCAGCAGCCAAGTGGACGGGGCCGAGCAGTACTTC.

This clonotype occurred a few times. The chain employs TRBV4-3 and TRBJ1-3, with D perhaps matching TRBD1 (5 bases). Trimming cost V 0 bases and J 0 bases, with 18 bases left between them. Germline assignment: CDR1 LGHNA and CDR2 YSLEER. The CDR3 has 19 residues. The CDR3 bases are TGCGCCAGCAGCCAAGATAGGGGAGCGGCGTCCTCCTCTGGAAACACCATATATTTT. Translating gives CASSQDRGAASSSGNTIYF.

This clonotype turned up a few times. The chain combines TRBV25-1 with TRBJ2-1; 7 bases agree with TRBD2. The V gene's germline CDR1 is MGHDK and CDR2 SYGVNS. Trimming cost V 1 base and J 9 bases; bases outside gene matches: 9. This CDR3 spans 15 amino acids. CDR3: CASSEWGRGVGEQFF. In DNA, the CDR3 is TGTGCCAGCAGTGAATGGGGACGGGGGGTTGGTGAGCAGTTCTTC.

At least ten counts were recorded for this clonotype. The V call is TRBV20-1, the J call TRBJ1-5; the D gene is possibly TRBD1 (6 bases). The CDR3 covers 13 residues. Germline V lookup: CDR1 DFQATT, CDR2 SNEGSKA (reference sequence). V was clipped by 2 bases and J by 4 bases, with 9 bases between them. The CDR3 sequence is CSARPRGNQPQHF. CDR3 nucleotide sequence: TGCAGTGCTAGACCCAGGGGAAATCAGCCCCAGCATTTT.

In this sample, this clonotype turned up many times. V gene TRBV20-1 combines with J gene TRBJ2-2; D unclear. Trimming pared 1 base from V and 2 bases from J, leaving 5 bases between. CDR1 is DFQATT, CDR2 SNEGSKA, per germline (reference sequence). This CDR3 has 13 residues. For the CDR3, the DNA is TGCAGTGCTAGAGGTAGCAACACCGGGGAGCTGTTTTTT. Its protein is CSARGSNTGELFF.

The V and J genes are TRBV11-1 and TRBJ1-1; D gene unclear. The CDR3 extends over 14 amino acids. Germline CDR1 and CDR2: SGHAT and FQDESV (reference sequence). V lost 2 bases, J lost 1 base, and 8 bases lay in between. CDR3 bases: TGTGCCAGCAGCTTATGGCAGACGAACACTGAAGCTTTCTTT. Its protein is CASSLWQTNTEAFF.

This clonotype was seen repeatedly, ten times or more. The V and J genes are TRBV4-3 and TRBJ2-1, with 9 nucleotides matching TRBD1. With 2 bases clipped from V and 7 bases from J, the junction kept 6 bases outside the gene matches. This CDR3 spans 15 amino acids. Germline V CDR1 and CDR2: LGHNA, YSLEER. CDR3 protein: CASSQFRTGENEQFF. CDR3 bases: TGCGCCAGCAGCCAATTTAGGACAGGGGAAAATGAGCAGTTCTTC.

This clonotype has ten or more counts. The chain joins TRBV7-2 to TRBJ2-4; the D is unclear. Germline V CDR1 and CDR2: SGHTA, FQGNSA. V lost 2 bases and J lost 2, with 16 bases in between. CDR3 length: 17 residues. The CDR3 loop is CASSLILGLGTKNIQYF. In nucleotides, the CDR3 is TGTGCCAGCAGCTTAATCCTGGGGTTGGGAACCAAAAACATTCAGTACTTC.

The DNA for the CDR3 is TGTGCCTGGACTCACGGGGGTCAGGACACTGAAGCTTTCTTT. The encoded protein is CAWTHGGQDTEAFF. This sequence joins TRBV30 and TRBJ1-1; D possibly corresponds to TRBD1 (5 bases). The CDR3 is 14 amino acids. Per the germline V gene, CDR1 is GTSNPN and CDR2 is SVGIG (reference sequence). V lost 4 bases and J lost 3, with 15 bases in between.

This clonotype came up a few times. The rearrangement joins TRBV28 to TRBJ1-1, with 7 bases fitting TRBD1. The CDR3 is 15 amino acids. CDR1 and CDR2 from the germline V gene are MDHEN and SYDVKM. The junction had 10 bases not matched to a gene; V was cut back by 5 bases and J by 4 bases. CDR3 amino acids: CASSRSAGGTTEAFF. The CDR3 DNA reads TGTGCCAGCAGTAGGTCGGCAGGGGGTACCACTGAAGCTTTCTTT. Supplemented by reference TRBV28 and TRBJ1-1, the full variable domain reads DVKVTQSSRYLVKRTGEKVFLECVQDMDHENMFWYRQDPGLGLRLIYFSYDVKMKEKGDIPEGYSVSREKKERFSLILESASTNQTSMYLCASSRSAGGTTEAFFGQGTRLTVV.

The CDR3 coding sequence is TGTGCCAGCAGCCCCAGGGCTACTTCTGGAAACACCATATATTTT. Translation: CASSPRATSGNTIYF. The rearrangement links TRBV7-2 to TRBJ1-3; weak D call: TRBD1 (5 bases). This CDR3 comprises 15 residues. Trimming stripped 5 bases from V and 1 base from J, with 12 bases between. From germline, CDR1 is SGHTA and CDR2 FQGNSA.

The sample holds many counts of this clonotype. This chain uses TRBV20-1 with TRBJ1-5; 7 nucleotides line up with TRBD1. V lost 6 bases and J lost 4; bases outside the gene matches: 9. CDR3 size: 14 residues. In germline, CDR1 is DFQATT, CDR2 SNEGSKA (reference sequence). The DNA of the CDR3 is TGCAGTGCCCCACCGGGACAGCAAAATCAGCCCCAGCATTTT. This encodes CSAPPGQQNQPQHF.

This clonotype was counted ten times or more. This may be a read error, as it is one base from a much larger clone. V usage is TRBV20-1 and J usage is TRBJ2-3; D perhaps matches TRBD1 (5 bases). CDR1 and CDR2 from the germline V gene are DFQATT and SNEGSKA (reference sequence). This CDR3 region has 11 residues. The germline V and J ends were trimmed by 4 bases and 3 bases, with 5 bases remaining between them. The CDR3 loop reads CSATGTDTQYF. The CDR3 nucleotides read TGCAGTGCTACAGGGACAGATACGCAGTATTTT.

The chain combines TRBV12-3 or TRBV12-4 with TRBJ2-2; D call uncertain. V was pared by 5 bases and J by 6 bases, with 7 bases between. The CDR3 consists of 12 residues. The CDR3 spells CASSRVPGELFF. Here the CDR3 DNA reads TGTGCCAGCAGTCGGGTCCCCGGGGAGCTGTTTTTT.

About this clonotype: A read error may produce the germline difference seen at one junction end. V is TRBV5-6 and J is TRBJ2-3; unclear D gene. Germline V gives CDR1 SGHDT, CDR2 YYEEEE. The CDR3 has 15 residues. This chain's CDR3 is CASSTRTISTDTLYF. CDR3 DNA: TGTGCCAGCAGCACCCGGACGATCTCCACAGATACGCTGTATTTT. Variable domain in full (rest from reference TRBV5-6 and TRBJ2-3): DAGVTQSPTHLIKTRGQQVTLRCSPKSGHDTVSWYQQALGQGPQFIFQYYEEEERQRGNFPDRFSGHQFPNYSSELNVNALLLGDSALYLCASSTRTISTDTLYFGPGTRLTVL.

On this clonotype itself: Relative to the germline gene, one junction end is altered; a read error may explain this. The chain has TRBV20-1 and TRBJ2-3; 12 nucleotides match TRBD2. Germline lookup yields CDR1 DFQATT and CDR2 SNEGSKA (reference sequence). The CDR3 covers 17 residues. The DNA for the CDR3 is TGCTGTGCTAGACCTTTAGAACTAGCGGGGGGCTACGATACGCAGTATTTT. Translated, it gives CCARPLELAGGYDTQYF.

The chain joins TRBV12-3 or TRBV12-4 to TRBJ2-1; D is perhaps TRBD1 (6 bases). Trimming stripped 3 bases from V and 7 bases from J, with 16 bases between. The CDR3 has 15 residues. CDR3 region: CASSFPQGLGNEQFF. The CDR3 coding sequence is TGTGCCAGCAGTTTCCCCCAGGGGCTGGGGAATGAGCAGTTCTTC.

This clonotype has just a few counts. V is TRBV18 and J is TRBJ2-5; unclear D gene. The CDR3 extends over 16 amino acids. V lost 2 bases and J lost 4, with 17 bases in between. Germline V lookup: CDR1 KGHSH, CDR2 LQKENI. DNA of the CDR3: TGTGCCAGCTCACCAAAGAAAGGGCCCTCGGTAGAGACCCAGTACTTC. Encoded protein: CASSPKKGPSVETQYF.

This clonotype showed up just a few times. At one of its ends the junction is not consistent with the germline gene, which may arise from a read error. This chain joins TRBV6-4 and TRBJ2-1, with 7 bases lining up with TRBD1. Germline assignment: CDR1 MRHNA and CDR2 SNTAGT. CDR3 length: 12 residues. The CDR3 reads CASGDRANEQFF. CDR3 DNA: TGTGCCAGCGGTGACAGGGCAAATGAGCAGTTCTTC.